This section outlines one TCR beta chain sequence together with its context. Its antigen is still unknown. The sample belongs to a study of T cell responses to AZD1222 COVID-19 vaccine. General study results and limits: Dominant at 160-218 and 743-854, vaccine-associated CD4 TCRs also spanned spike. The study found Spike-specific TCR breadth and depth rose after two AZD1222 doses.

Looked up from germline, CDR1 is KGHSH and CDR2 is LQKENI. The CDR3 runs 13 residues. V trimming: 6 bases; J trimming: 6 bases; junction bases outside the gene matches: 6. Repertoires were generated with immunoSEQ multiplex PCR, while TCRdb's copy carries only in-frame clones and drops some. Here the sample spans some 130,000 clones, about 91% being singletons. This clonotype originated in an adult in good health. The chain links TRBV18 to TRBJ1-2, with 8 bases lining up with TRBD1. The material was peripheral blood, obtained on day 0 of AZD1222 vaccination. CDR3 loop: CASSHGQGDGYTF. DNA for the CDR3: TGTGCCAGCTCCCATGGACAGGGCGATGGCTACACCTTC.